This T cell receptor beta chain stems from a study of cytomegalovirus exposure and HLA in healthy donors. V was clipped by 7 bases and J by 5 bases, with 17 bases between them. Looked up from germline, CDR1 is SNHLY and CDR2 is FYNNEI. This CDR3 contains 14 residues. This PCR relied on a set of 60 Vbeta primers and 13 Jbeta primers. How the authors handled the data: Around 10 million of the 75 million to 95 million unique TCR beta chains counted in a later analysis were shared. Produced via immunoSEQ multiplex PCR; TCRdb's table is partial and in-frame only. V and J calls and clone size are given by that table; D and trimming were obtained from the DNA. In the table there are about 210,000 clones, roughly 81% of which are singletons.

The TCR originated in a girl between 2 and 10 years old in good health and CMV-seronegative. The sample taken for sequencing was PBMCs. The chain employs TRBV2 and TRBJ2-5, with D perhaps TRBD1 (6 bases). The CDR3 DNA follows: TGTGCCAGCATTCTGAGGGGGTTACTCGAGACCCAGTACTTC. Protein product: CASILRGLLETQYF. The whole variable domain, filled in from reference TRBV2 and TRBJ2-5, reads EPEVTQTPSHQVTQMGQEVILRCVPISNHLYFYWYRQILGQKVEFLVSFYNNEISEKSEIFDDQFSVERPDGSNFTLKIRSTKLEDSAMYFCASILRGLLETQYFGPGTRLLVL.